Ten or more counts support the clone carrying this T cell receptor beta chain. The antigen remains unidentified. There are 15 residues in the CDR3. The V gene's germline CDR1 is MNHEY and CDR2 SMNVEV (reference sequence). Germline trimming cut 6 bases from V and 7 bases from J; bases unmatched to any gene: 10. The data are from a study of shared clonotypes between healthy human individuals. About the research overall: Per donor, three plates held CD4 naive cells, three held CD4 memory, two held CD8 naive and one held CD8 memory.

Findings and caveats of the study: Clonotype sharing among donors was expected to depend on sequencing depth.

Recent acute infections and vaccinations were absent in the healthy HIV-negative adult donors. From CD4+ cells came CD45RA+ naive and CD45RA-negative memory subsets. Libraries were prepared by immunoSEQ multiplex PCR; TCRdb keeps only in-frame clonotypes and omits some of them. The sample has about 1.1 million clones, approximately 80% seen once; the top ten hold 0.5% to 0.65%. Specimen: memory CD4+ T cells from PBMCs. Subset reported: CD45RA-negative fraction. The sequence was obtained from a man aged 18-30 years in good health. Some clones in this sample may be carry-over from other donors' samples. V gene TRBV27 combines with J gene TRBJ2-4; 9 nucleotides line up with TRBD1. The CDR3 bases are TGTGCCAGCAGCCCAACCGGGACAGGGTCCAACATTCAGTACTTC. It specifies CASSPTGTGSNIQYF.